The source of this TCR beta chain is a study of T cell responses to AZD1222 COVID-19 vaccine. Data came from immunoSEQ multiplex PCR; TCRdb stores just in-frame clones and leaves some out. This sample carries more than 100,000 clones, 92% of them seen once, and the ten largest clones take over 7.5%. Trimming removed 0 bases at V and 0 bases at J, with 11 bases between. Germline V gives CDR1 SGHKS, CDR2 YYEKEE (reference sequence). The CDR3 length is 16 residues. Study-level findings and limits: Unmutated variant regions are reportedly targeted by nearly half of spike-specific TCRs. Baseline seropositivity characterized only a handful of AZD1222 recipients.

Some second doses came at about 4 weeks and others at about 12 weeks; these were pooled. Worth noting for this clone: Its specificity is not known.

This TCR was recovered from an adult who received the AZD1222 COVID-19 vaccine. The sequenced sample was peripheral blood, obtained 28 days after the second AZD1222 dose. The chain joins TRBV5-5 to TRBJ2-3; D might be TRBD1 (6 bases). The CDR3 loop is CASSLEGVTSTDTQYF. Here the CDR3 DNA reads TGTGCCAGCAGCTTGGAGGGGGTGACTAGCACAGATACGCAGTATTTT.